The 22 T cell receptor beta chains reported below all come from one sample, sequenced in a study of blood T cells in healthy people across ages. Alongside a J-beta primer mix, a sample-barcoded 5' primer served in a second PCR lasting about 7 to 11 cycles. From the 5' RACE reads, TCRdb called clonotypes with MiXCR, one entry per CDR3 protein. The sample consists of 630,000 or so distinct CDR3 sequences, about 30% of them appearing once. Sequenced: blood. These receptors all come from a woman aged 80 or over in good health.

This clonotype was seen only a few times. A much larger clone sits a single nucleotide away, making a read error possible. This chain uses TRBV5-5 with TRBJ2-5; TRBD2 agrees at 11 bases. Trimming cost V 4 bases and J 11 bases; bases outside gene matches: 19. Germline assignment: CDR1 SGHKS and CDR2 YYEKEE (reference sequence). The CDR3 covers 17 residues. CDR3 in amino acids: CASSQDLGLAGGKEQYF. The CDR3 bases are TGTGCCAGCAGCCAAGATCTGGGGCTAGCGGGGGGTAAGGAGCAGTACTTC.

This clonotype appeared a few times. One base away lies a much larger clone, so this may be a sequencing read error. CDR3 DNA sequence: TGCGCCAGCAGCTCGAGGACAGATGTCTACGAGCAGTACTTC. Amino acids: CASSSRTDVYEQYF. The genes are TRBV5-1 and TRBJ2-7; tentatively, D is TRBD1 (6 bases). Germline V gene sequence: CDR1 SGHRS, CDR2 YFSETQ. Trimming left V 3 bases short and J 3 bases short, with 13 bases between. This CDR3 contains 14 residues.

This clonotype came up a few times. The J gene is TRBJ1-5, the V gene TRBV5-1, with TRBD1 as a possible D gene (6 bases). CDR1 SGHRS and CDR2 YFSETQ come from the germline V gene. The ends were cut back, 0 bases at V and 7 bases at J, with 14 bases in the middle. The CDR3 has 15 amino acids. CDR3: CASSLGVQGVQPQHF. In nucleotides, the CDR3 is TGCGCCAGCAGCTTGGGGGTACAGGGCGTCCAGCCCCAGCATTTT.

This clonotype came up many times. The V gene is TRBV29-1, the J gene TRBJ1-5; the match to TRBD1 covers 10 bases. V trimming: 6 bases; J trimming: 2 bases; junction bases outside the gene matches: 4. The V gene's germline CDR1 is SQVTM and CDR2 ANQGSEA. The CDR3 is 14 residues long. Here the CDR3 DNA reads TGCAGCGTCTCGGACAGGGGGGGCAATCAGCCCCAGCATTTT. Translated, it gives CSVSDRGGNQPQHF.

The rearrangement uses TRBV7-2 and TRBJ1-2; no definite D call. The CDR3 contains 16 residues. Trimming cost V 0 bases and J 2 bases, with 13 bases left between them. The V gene's germline CDR1 is SGHTA and CDR2 FQGNSA. Written as DNA, the CDR3 is TGTGCCAGCAGCTTAGCCGGGCAGGCAAGAAACTATGGCTACACCTTC. This sequence encodes CASSLAGQARNYGYTF.

V and J are TRBV7-9 and TRBJ1-4; unclear D gene. Trimming shortened V by 2 bases and J by 0 bases, and 10 bases separated the two germline ends. Germline loops: CDR1 SEHNR, CDR2 FQNEAQ (reference sequence). There are 16 residues in the CDR3. In DNA, the CDR3 is TGTGCCAGCAGCTTATCCGGGTTCTCAACTAATGAAAAACTGTTTTTT. Translated, it gives CASSLSGFSTNEKLFF.

This clonotype was observed many times. V is TRBV9 and J is TRBJ2-3; D is uncertain. CDR3 length: 15 amino acids. Per germline, CDR1 SGDLS and CDR2 YYNGEE. V lost 4 bases and J 1 base, leaving 13 bases between the germline ends. This CDR3 reads CASSPLDSRTDTQYF. The DNA of the CDR3 is TGTGCCAGCAGCCCCCTCGACTCCCGCACAGATACGCAGTATTTT.

This clonotype was observed a single time. V and J are TRBV28 and TRBJ2-3, with D possibly called TRBD1 or TRBD2 (5 bases each). V lost 6 bases to trimming and J lost 0 bases, with 22 bases between them. Germline CDR1 is MDHEN and CDR2 is SYDVKM. This CDR3 has 18 amino acids. CDR3 coding DNA: TGTGCCAGCAGGTTTCTGGTCTTCGTGGGGGATAGCACAGATACGCAGTATTTT. Residues: CASRFLVFVGDSTDTQYF.

In the case of this clonotype: The junction departs from the called germline gene at one end, perhaps through a read error. The chain couples TRBV2 to TRBJ2-2; a possible D gene is TRBD2 (5 bases). The CDR3 is 14 residues long. Germline V CDR1 and CDR2: SNHLY, FYNNEI. CDR3: CASIEGGYTGELFF. DNA for the CDR3: TGTGCCAGCATTGAAGGAGGATACACCGGGGAGCTGTTTTTT.

This clonotype appeared a few times. The chain combines TRBV5-1 with TRBJ1-1; no firm D call. The V end was cut by 0 bases, the J end by 5 bases, with 17 bases between. There are 16 residues in the CDR3. Germline V gene lookup returns CDR1 SGHRS and CDR2 YFSETQ. Written as DNA, the CDR3 is TGCGCCAGCAGCTTGGTCCCGGGCCCAGGCGGAACTGAAGCTTTCTTT. Its protein is CASSLVPGPGGTEAFF.

This clonotype was detected ten times or more. The V call is TRBV2, the J call TRBJ2-3; D not certain. The CDR3 is made up of 14 amino acids. V was shortened by 6 bases and J by 1 base, with 11 bases between the two germline ends. The germline gives CDR1 SNHLY, CDR2 FYNNEI. The CDR3 region has the DNA TGTGCCAGCAGCGTCATCTGGGGCACAGATACGCAGTATTTT. Its protein is CASSVIWGTDTQYF. Full variable domain (remainder filled in from reference TRBV2 and TRBJ2-3): EPEVTQTPSHQVTQMGQEVILRCVPISNHLYFYWYRQILGQKVEFLVSFYNNEISEKSEIFDDQFSVERPDGSNFTLKIRSTKLEDSAMYFCASSVIWGTDTQYFGPGTRLTVL.

There are many counts of this clonotype. The chain is built from TRBV5-1 and TRBJ2-7; 9 bases align to TRBD2. J was trimmed by 11 bases and V by 0 bases; bases with no gene match: 6. CDR1 SGHRS and CDR2 YFSETQ come from the germline V gene. The CDR3 covers 13 residues. In DNA, the CDR3 is TGCGCCAGCAGCTTGGAGGCTAGCGGGACTAAGTACTTC. Translation: CASSLEASGTKYF.

This rearrangement joins TRBV27 to TRBJ2-2; 7 bases are a match to TRBD2. Germline-derived CDR1 and CDR2 are MNHEY and SMNVEV (reference sequence). CDR3 size: 15 residues. V lost 2 bases and J lost 6; bases outside the gene matches: 6. The CDR3 reads CASSLPGGTSGELFF. CDR3 bases: TGTGCCAGCAGTTTACCCGGGGGGACCTCCGGGGAGCTGTTTTTT.

This clonotype was picked up many times. The chain is built from TRBV29-1 and TRBJ1-1; the match to TRBD1 covers 10 bases. V lost 7 bases and J lost 11; bases outside the gene matches: 7. Germline V gives CDR1 SQVTM, CDR2 ANQGSEA. The CDR3 runs to 11 residues. The CDR3 sequence: CSAGDRGIAFF. The CDR3 nucleotides are TGCAGCGCTGGGGACAGGGGCATCGCTTTCTTT.

Details on this clonotype: The junction does not match germline at one end; this may be a read error. The chain is built from TRBV2 and TRBJ2-5; D call uncertain. Per the germline V gene, CDR1 is SNHLY and CDR2 is FYNNEI. There are 16 residues in the CDR3. CDR3 amino acids: CASSEMQAGYQGTQYF. The CDR3 bases are TGTGCCAGCAGTGAAATGCAAGCCGGGTACCAAGGGACCCAGTACTTC. The full variable domain, its missing parts supplied by reference TRBV2 and TRBJ2-5, is EPEVTQTPSHQVTQMGQEVILRCVPISNHLYFYWYRQILGQKVEFLVSFYNNEISEKSEIFDDQFSVERPDGSNFTLKIRSTKLEDSAMYFCASSEMQAGYQGTQYFGPGTRLLVL.

About this clonotype: With a much larger clone just one base away, this may be a read error. V is TRBV18 and J is TRBJ2-3; D might be TRBD2 (5 bases). The CDR3 consists of 15 residues. V was clipped by 6 bases and J by 2 bases, with 15 bases between them. Germline V CDR1 and CDR2: KGHSH, LQKENI. The CDR3 sequence is CASSQRKAVTDTQYF. In nucleotides, the CDR3 is TGTGCCAGCTCCCAAAGAAAAGCGGTCACAGATACGCAGTATTTT.

This clonotype was counted many times. The chain is built from TRBV11-2 and TRBJ2-7; TRBD1 is a possible D gene (6 bases). This CDR3 is 14 amino acids long. V shed 0 bases and J shed 2 bases, with 8 bases lying between them. CDR1 and CDR2 (germline): SGHAT, FQNNGV. Written as DNA, the CDR3 is TGTGCCAGCAGCTTAGAACAGGGCCCCTACGAGCAGTACTTC. Protein: CASSLEQGPYEQYF.

This clonotype was seen ten or more times. The rearrangement links TRBV9 to TRBJ2-7, with D unclear. V lost 0 bases and J lost 3, with 13 bases in between. The CDR3 length is 15 residues. Per germline, CDR1 SGDLS and CDR2 YYNGEE. The CDR3 DNA is TGTGCCAGCAGCGTAGGGGCAGGTTCTAACTACGAGCAGTACTTC. Encoded protein: CASSVGAGSNYEQYF.

Worth noting for this clonotype: A read error may produce the germline difference seen at one junction end. The gene calls are TRBV29-1 and TRBJ1-2; D is perhaps TRBD1 (6 bases). The CDR3 extends over 12 amino acids. The germline V gene encodes CDR1 SQVTM and CDR2 ANQGSEA. This CDR3 is CSVEPTGGGYTF. CDR3 sequence (DNA): TGCAGTGTTGAACCGACAGGTGGAGGCTACACCTTC.

This clonotype has at least ten counts. V is TRBV18 and J is TRBJ2-7; perhaps TRBD1 as D (6 bases). Trimming cost V 4 bases and J 6 bases, with 16 bases left between them. Germline V lookup: CDR1 KGHSH, CDR2 LQKENI. The CDR3 runs to 14 residues. The CDR3 loop is CASSLVQGEGEQYF. DNA of the CDR3: TGTGCCAGCTCACTCGTACAGGGTGAGGGCGAGCAGTACTTC.

The V gene is TRBV20-1, the J gene TRBJ1-5; 7 nucleotides align to TRBD1. V lost 5 bases and J lost 4; bases outside the gene matches: 20. The CDR3 totals 18 residues. Germline CDR1 and CDR2: DFQATT and SNEGSKA (reference sequence). CDR3 sequence: CSASLPGGGEQGNQPQHF. The CDR3 DNA sequence: TGCAGTGCTTCTCTGCCGGGGGGAGGGGAACAGGGGAATCAGCCCCAGCATTTT.

The table lists this clonotype with many counts. The chain carries TRBV5-4 and TRBJ1-2; D is unresolved. The germline CDR1 and CDR2 sequences are SGHNT and YYREEE (reference sequence). This CDR3 has 15 amino acids. V lost 1 base and J 0 bases, leaving 10 bases between the germline ends. This chain's CDR3 is CASSLSQATNYGYTF. In DNA form, the CDR3 reads TGTGCCAGCAGCTTGAGTCAGGCGACTAACTATGGCTACACCTTC.